This T cell receptor beta chain came from a study of blood T cell repertoires in COVID-19. Overall study context: Sites in the United States, Italy and Spain provided acute and convalescent COVID-19 samples. T cells, B-cell-depleted T cells, or PBMCs provided the cDNA or gDNA that served as material.

Seattle-derived patients entered the study during active infection and were followed longitudinally. Method: immunoSEQ multiplex PCR; TCRdb's copy keeps in-frame clones and lacks some. The sample shows 190,000 or so clones, 80% to 90% of them seen only once. V was cut by 5 bases and J by 4 bases, with 8 bases left in between. Germline CDR1 and CDR2: SQVTM and ANQGSEA. The CDR3 has 11 residues. The chain combines TRBV29-1 with TRBJ1-1; D is ambiguous. The sample comprised peripheral blood. This receptor was obtained from a woman of 80 years or more with COVID-19, enrolled during active disease. The CDR3 reads CSVREGTEAFF. The CDR3 DNA sequence: TGCAGCGTTCGAGAGGGCACTGAAGCTTTCTTT.